This T cell receptor beta chain originates from a study of shared clonotypes between healthy human individuals. Overall study: Used for every donor were three CD4 naive, three CD4 memory, two CD8 naive and one CD8 memory plate. The study's findings and limits: The sharing of 5% to 6.5% of naive CD4 clonotypes was seen across a handful of donors.

With respect to this clone: Its antigen is not identified.

The assay was immunoSEQ multiplex PCR, and TCRdb's table has in-frame clones only and misses some. The table lists fewer than 2.5 million clones, roughly 93% of them singletons. The CDR3 totals 16 residues. The germline gives CDR1 SGHRS, CDR2 YFSETQ. V lost 0 bases, J lost 3 bases, and 15 bases lay in between. The sequence came from a man between 18 and 29 years old in good health. Some clones in this sample may be carry-over from other donors' samples. The sample consisted of naive CD4+ T cells from PBMCs. Documented subset: CD45RA+ positively selected. The chain has TRBV5-1 and TRBJ1-1; D gene ambiguous. CDR3 amino acids: CASSLAGRAGHTEAFF. The CDR3 nucleotides read TGCGCCAGCAGCTTGGCCGGGAGGGCGGGCCACACTGAAGCTTTCTTT.